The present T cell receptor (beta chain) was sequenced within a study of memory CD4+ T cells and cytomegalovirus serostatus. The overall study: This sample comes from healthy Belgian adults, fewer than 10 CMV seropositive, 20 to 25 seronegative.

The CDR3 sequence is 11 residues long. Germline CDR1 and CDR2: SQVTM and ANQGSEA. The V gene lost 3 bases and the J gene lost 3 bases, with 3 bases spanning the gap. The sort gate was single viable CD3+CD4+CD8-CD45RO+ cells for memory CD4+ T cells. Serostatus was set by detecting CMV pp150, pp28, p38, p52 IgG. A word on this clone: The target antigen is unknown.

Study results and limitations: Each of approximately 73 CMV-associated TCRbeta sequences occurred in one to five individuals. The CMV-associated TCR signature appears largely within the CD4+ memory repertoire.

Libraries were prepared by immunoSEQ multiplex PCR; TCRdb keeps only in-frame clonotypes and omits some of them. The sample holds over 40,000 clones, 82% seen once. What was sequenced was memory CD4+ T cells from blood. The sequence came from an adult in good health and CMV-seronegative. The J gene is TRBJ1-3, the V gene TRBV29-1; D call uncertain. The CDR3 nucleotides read TGCAGCGTTGACGTTGGAAACACCATATATTTT. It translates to CSVDVGNTIYF.